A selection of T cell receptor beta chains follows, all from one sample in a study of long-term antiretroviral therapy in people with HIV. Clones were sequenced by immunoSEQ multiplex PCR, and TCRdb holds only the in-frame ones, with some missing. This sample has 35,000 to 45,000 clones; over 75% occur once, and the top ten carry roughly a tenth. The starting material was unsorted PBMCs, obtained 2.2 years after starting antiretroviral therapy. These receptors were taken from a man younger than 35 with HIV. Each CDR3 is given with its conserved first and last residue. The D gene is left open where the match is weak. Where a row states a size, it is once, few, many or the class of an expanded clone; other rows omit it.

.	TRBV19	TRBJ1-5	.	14	TGTGCCAGTAGTCCGTGGACACCGCAGGAGCCCCAGCATTTT	CASSPWTPQEPQHF
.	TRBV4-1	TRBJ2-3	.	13	TGCGCCAGCAGAGCAGGGTTCACAGATACGCAGTATTTT	CASRAGFTDTQYF
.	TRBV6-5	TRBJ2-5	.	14	TGTGCCAGCAGTCCGGGACTGAACAAGAGAACCCAGTACTTC	CASSPGLNKRTQYF
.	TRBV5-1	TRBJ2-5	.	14	TGCGCCAGCAACCTCCTAGGGCTCCAAGAGACCCAGTACTTC	CASNLLGLQETQYF
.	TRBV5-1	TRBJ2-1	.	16	TGCGCCAGCAGCTTGTCAGAGGTCCGCTCCGGGCCTGAGCAGTTCTTC	CASSLSEVRSGPEQFF
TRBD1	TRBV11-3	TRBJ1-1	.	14	TGTGCCAGCAGCTTAGTCACAGGGGCGGTTGAAGCTTTCTTT	CASSLVTGAVEAFF
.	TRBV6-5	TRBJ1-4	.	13	TGTGCCAGCAGTTATCGGCCCAATGAAAAACTGTTTTTT	CASSYRPNEKLFF
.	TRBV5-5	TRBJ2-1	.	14	TGTGCCAGCAGCTTGTCCCTCCGGTTGGATGAGCAGTTCTTC	CASSLSLRLDEQFF
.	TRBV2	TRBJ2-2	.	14	TGTGCCAGCAGTGAAGATAGTCGAACCGGGGAGCTGTTTTTT	CASSEDSRTGELFF
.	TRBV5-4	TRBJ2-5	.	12	TGTGCCAGCAGCTTTTTCGACGGGACCCAGTACTTC	CASSFFDGTQYF
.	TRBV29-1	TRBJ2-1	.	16	TGCAGCGTTGAAGATCGGGGGCGCAGAATGGGGAATGAGCAGTTCTTC	CSVEDRGRRMGNEQFF
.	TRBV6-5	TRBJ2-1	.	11	TGTGCCAGCAGTTCAGGGCTTGAGCAGTTCTTC	CASSSGLEQFF
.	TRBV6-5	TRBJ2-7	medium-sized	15	TGTGCCAGCAGACCAACATCGAGTGGAGTCTACGAGCAGTACTTC	CASRPTSSGVYEQYF
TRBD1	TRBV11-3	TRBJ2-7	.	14	TGTGCCAGCAGCAAGGGACAGCCCGCGAGCGAGCAGTACTTC	CASSKGQPASEQYF
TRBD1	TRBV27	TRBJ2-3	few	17	TGTGCCAGCAGTGGACAGGGACTTGGAAACCGCACAGATACGCAGTATTTT	CASSGQGLGNRTDTQYF
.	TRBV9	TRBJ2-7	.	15	TGTGCCAGCAGCGTAGCGGGGGGCCCTACCCTCGAGCAGTACTTC	CASSVAGGPTLEQYF
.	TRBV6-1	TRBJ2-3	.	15	TGTGCCAGCACTAGGACTTTCCCGGGGATCGATACGCAGTATTTT	CASTRTFPGIDTQYF
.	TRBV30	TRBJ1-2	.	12	TGTGCCTGGGGTTCGGGAGTGGGTGGCTACACCTTC	CAWGSGVGGYTF
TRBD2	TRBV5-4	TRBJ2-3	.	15	TGTGCCAGCAGCCAAGCGGGAGGTGGGACAGATACGCAGTATTTT	CASSQAGGGTDTQYF
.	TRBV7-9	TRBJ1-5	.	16	TGTGCCAGCAGCTCCATCACAGGGAGGGGCAATCAGCCCCAGCATTTT	CASSSITGRGNQPQHF
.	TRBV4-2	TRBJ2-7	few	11	TGTGCCAGCAGCCAAGGGCACGAGCAGTACTTC	CASSQGHEQYF
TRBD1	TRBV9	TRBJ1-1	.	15	TGTGCCAGCAGCCCCCTACCCGCAGGGGGTACTGAAGCTTTCTTT	CASSPLPAGGTEAFF
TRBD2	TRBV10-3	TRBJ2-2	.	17	TGTGCCAGCTCTATGACTAGCGGGGCAGCGAACACCGGGGAGCTGTTTTTT	CASSMTSGAANTGELFF
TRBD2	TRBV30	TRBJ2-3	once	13	TGTGCCTGGAGCTCTAGCGGGAACCGAGGGCAGTATTTT	CAWSSSGNRGQYF
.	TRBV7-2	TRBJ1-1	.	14	TGTGCCAGCAGCTTAGTGATCCGGAACACTGAAGCTTTCTTT	CASSLVIRNTEAFF
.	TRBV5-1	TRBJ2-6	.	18	TGCGCCAGCAGCCCCACGGGACAACTCTTCTCTGGGGCCAACGTCCTGACTTTC	CASSPTGQLFSGANVLTF
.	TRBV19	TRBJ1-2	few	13	TGTGCCAGTAGTGTCGGACAGTACTATGGCTACACCTTC	CASSVGQYYGYTF
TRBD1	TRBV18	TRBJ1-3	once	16	TGTGCCAGCTCCCCGGGACAGGGGAGACCTGGAAACACCATATATTTT	CASSPGQGRPGNTIYF
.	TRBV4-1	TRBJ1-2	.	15	TGCGCCAGCAGCCAAGATCTGTCGGGGGCAGGGGGCTACACCTTC	CASSQDLSGAGGYTF
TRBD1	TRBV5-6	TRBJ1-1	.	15	TGTGCCAGCAGTTCTGACAGGGGCTTGAACACTGAAGCTTTCTTT	CASSSDRGLNTEAFF
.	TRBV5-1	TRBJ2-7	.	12	TGCGCCAGCAGCTTGGGAGTTTACGAGCAGTACTTC	CASSLGVYEQYF
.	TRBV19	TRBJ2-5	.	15	TGTGCCAGTAGTATACGGCATATCGGGTTAGAGACCCAGTACTTC	CASSIRHIGLETQYF
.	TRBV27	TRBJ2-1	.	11	TGTGCCAGCTTTGGGGGCCATGAGCAGTTCTTC	CASFGGHEQFF
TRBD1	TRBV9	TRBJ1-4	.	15	TGTGCCAGCAGCGTAGGAACAGGGGAGGGTGAAAAACTGTTTTTT	CASSVGTGEGEKLFF
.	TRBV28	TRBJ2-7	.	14	TGTGCCAGCAATGGCCTTTCCTCCCTCAGCGAGCAGTACTTC	CASNGLSSLSEQYF
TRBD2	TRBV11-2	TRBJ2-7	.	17	TGTGCCAGCAGCACCTTTCGGACTAGCGGGAGGGCCGGCGAGCAGTACTTC	CASSTFRTSGRAGEQYF
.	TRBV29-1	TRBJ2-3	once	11	TGCAGCGCCATCCCAGGCGATACGCAGTATTTT	CSAIPGDTQYF
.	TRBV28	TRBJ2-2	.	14	TGTGCCAGCAGTTTATCGGGCGTCCCCGGGGAGCTGTTTTTT	CASSLSGVPGELFF
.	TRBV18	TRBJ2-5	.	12	TGTGCCAGCTCACGGGACCTTGAAACCCAGTACTTC	CASSRDLETQYF
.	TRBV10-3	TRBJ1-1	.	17	TGTGCCATCAGTGAGTCGGCCAGCCGCCGTTTGAACACTGAAGCTTTCTTT	CAISESASRRLNTEAFF
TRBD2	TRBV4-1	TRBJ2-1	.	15	TGCGCCAGCAGCCAAGCTAGCGGGGCTCACAATGAGCAGTTCTTC	CASSQASGAHNEQFF
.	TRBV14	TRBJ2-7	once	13	TGTGCCAGCAGCCTAGATCAGGGAACCGAGCAGTACTTC	CASSLDQGTEQYF
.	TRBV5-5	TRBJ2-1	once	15	TGTGCCAGCAGCCATGACGGGAGCTCCTACAATGAGCAGTTCTTC	CASSHDGSSYNEQFF
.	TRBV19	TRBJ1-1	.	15	TGTGCCAGTAGTATGGGCAGGGGTATGGACACTGAAGCTTTCTTT	CASSMGRGMDTEAFF
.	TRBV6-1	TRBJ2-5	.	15	TGTGCCAGCAGTGGCCAAGGCGGGATCCAAGAGACCCAGTACTTC	CASSGQGGIQETQYF
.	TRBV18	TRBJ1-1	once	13	TGTGCCAGCTCACCCAGTCTGAACACTGAAGCTTTCTTT	CASSPSLNTEAFF
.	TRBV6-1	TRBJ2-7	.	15	TGTGCCAGCAGTGAAGGTGCAGGACCCTCCTACGAGCAGTACTTC	CASSEGAGPSYEQYF
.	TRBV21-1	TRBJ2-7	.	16	TGTGCCAGCATCTTACCTCTACTAGCGGGAGCCTACGAGCAGTACTTC	CASILPLLAGAYEQYF
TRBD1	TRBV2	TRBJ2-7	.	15	TGTGCCAGCAGTGATGGGGACAGCTTACCCTACGAGCAGTACTTC	CASSDGDSLPYEQYF
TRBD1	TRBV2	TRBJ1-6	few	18	TGTGCCAGCAGTGCCTTACCGGGACAGGGGACCTTAGGGTCACCCCTCCACTTT	CASSALPGQGTLGSPLHF
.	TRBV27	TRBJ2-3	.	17	TGTGCCAGCAGTTACGCCCGACAGGCCGCAGGCACAGATACGCAGTATTTT	CASSYARQAAGTDTQYF
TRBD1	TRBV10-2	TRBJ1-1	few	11	TGCGCCAGCAGGACAGGGTTTCAAGCTTTCTTT	CASRTGFQAFF
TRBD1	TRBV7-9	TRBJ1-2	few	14	TGTGCCAGCAGCGGACAGGGCCGTGGCTATGGCTACACCTTC	CASSGQGRGYGYTF
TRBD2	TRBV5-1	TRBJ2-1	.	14	TGCGCCAGCAGCTGGGGACTAGCGGGCAATGAGCAGTTCTTC	CASSWGLAGNEQFF
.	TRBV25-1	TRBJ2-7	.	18	TGTGCCAGCAGTCCTACATGGGGGGCTTTCCTCCTATCCGACGAGCAGTACTTC	CASSPTWGAFLLSDEQYF
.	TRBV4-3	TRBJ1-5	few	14	TGCGCCAGCAGCCAAGAACTGAATTGGGAGCCCCAGCATTTT	CASSQELNWEPQHF
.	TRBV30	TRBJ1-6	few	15	TGTGCCTGGACCCTCCGGCCAGACTATAATTCACCCCTCCACTTT	CAWTLRPDYNSPLHF
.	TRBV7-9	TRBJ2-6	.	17	TGTGCCAGCAGCTTAGATAATCAGGGTTCTGGGGCCAACGTCCTGACTTTC	CASSLDNQGSGANVLTF
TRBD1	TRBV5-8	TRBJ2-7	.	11	TGTGCCAGCAGCCGGGTGGGACAGTTGTACTTC	CASSRVGQLYF